Reported below is one T cell receptor (beta chain). This clone was detected once. Its binding antigen is unknown. No base-level quality is on record; no much larger clone is a single base apart. The collaborating institutions used their own protocols to collect whole blood in K2EDTA tubes. For TCRbeta analysis, collaborators shipped samples as frozen whole blood, isolated PBMCs, or DNA extracted from either of those sample types. The record originates from a study of blood T cell repertoires in COVID-19 (dated by TCRdb to 2018 to 2020). Regarding the study in general: Samples from collaborators originated in the United States, Italy and Spain and spanned both the acute and convalescent phases of COVID-19. The prospective study material was composed of cDNA or gDNA derived from T cells, B-cell-depleted T cells, or PBMCs. Subjects who had been exposed to COVID-19, were actively infected with it, or had recovered from it provided the deeply sampled blood TCRbeta repertoires that made up the dataset. The repertoires were made available in a free public database intended to serve as a resource for research on the immune response to SARS-CoV-2. Samples came from the ongoing ImmuneRACE study (first 160 participants) plus 1,254 subjects from 6 global collaborators. Sample metadata almost always included a de-identified subject ID, COVID-19 status, age in years and sex. Where HLA class I and class II types were available, the types were taken from metadata supplied by the sample provider, not from assay-based typing. Overall study outcomes, separate from this receptor: How much clinical and demographic metadata was included differed by source and by participant, and the metadata was provided uncurated.

TCRbeta CDR3 regions were amplified from genomic DNA by means of the immunoSEQ Assay, a bias-controlled multiplex PCR. Under the source paper's analysis protocol: The number of nucleated cells in each sample was estimated by amplification of reference gene primers within the assay. To quantify the absolute abundance of each unique TCRbeta CDR3 rearrangement, sequence reads were collapsed and filtered. Productive Simpson clonality was computed per sample as the square root of Simpson's diversity index over productive rearrangements. In its TCRdb copy, this immuneACCESS table keeps in-frame sequences only and misses some clones. Where compared with another copy, unresolved V genes explain less than half of these, and the others have no known cause. V and J calls and clone size come straight from that table; D and trimming were deduced from the DNA. For this sample the table gives fewer than 500,000 clones, of which around 89% were detected only once. Jointly, the top ten make up roughly 4% of the sample.

The CDR3 has 15 amino acids, counting the end cysteine and phenylalanine. Solely the CDR3 DNA is kept, with 45 bases framed from the first base. V and J lose 5 bases and 10 bases, and a span of 23 bases separates them. The CDR1 and CDR2 encoded by the germline V gene (reference sequence) are LNHDA and SQIVND. This chain joins TRBV19 to TRBJ1-1; TRBD1 could be the D gene, as 6 bases match. The material sequenced was peripheral blood. The source is a woman aged 25 to 39 with acute or convalescent COVID-19. The nucleotide sequence reads as follows: TGTGCCAGTAGTCCCCCAACCGGACAGAGGCCCGTAGCTTTCTTT. Its product reads: CASSPPTGQRPVAFF.